This TCR beta chain was obtained from a study of blood T cell repertoires in COVID-19. Study details: The study drew acute and convalescent COVID-19 samples from the United States, Italy and Spain.

Using immunoSEQ multiplex PCR, the repertoire was profiled, and TCRdb retains in-frame clones only, with some absent. The top ten hold 1.8% of the sample, which has around 110,000 clones, about nine tenths seen once. Sample: peripheral blood. This receptor was identified in a human donor with active COVID-19. The donor label of this sample is uncertain.

CDR3: CASSEFVGLAGGGGETQYF. The CDR3 nucleotides read TGTGCCAGCAGCGAATTCGTAGGACTAGCGGGGGGCGGAGGAGAGACCCAGTACTTC. The V gene is TRBV7-2, the J gene TRBJ2-5; 14 bases map to TRBD2. Trimming at V came to 5 bases and at J to 4 bases, leaving 15 bases not matched to a gene. Germline CDR1 and CDR2: SGHTA and FQGNSA. The CDR3 has 19 residues.